One and the same sample provided the 4 T cell receptor beta chains below, sequenced in a study of CD8+ T cells in alopecia areata. Following extraction, RNA underwent reverse transcription to cDNA, which served as the sequencing template. TCRdb's table, derived via immunoSEQ multiplex PCR, lists solely in-frame clones and lacks some. This table holds 110,000 to 150,000 clones, 62% found once. Sequencing was done on a sample of CD8+ T cells sorted from blood. All receptors come from a human donor in good health.

The J gene is TRBJ2-2, the V gene TRBV29-1, with a weak D call TRBD2 (6 bases). The CDR3 loop spans 14 amino acids. The V gene lost 3 bases and the J gene lost 2 bases, with 10 bases spanning the gap. The germline V gene has CDR1 SQVTM and CDR2 ANQGSEA. The CDR3 coding sequence is TGCAGCGTTGAGCCTAGCGCTAACACCGGGGAGCTGTTTTTT. Its translation: CSVEPSANTGELFF.

The chain links TRBV4-1 to TRBJ1-4, with D possibly being TRBD1 (6 bases). Germline lookup yields CDR1 MGHRA and CDR2 YSYEKL. Trimming took off 2 bases at V and 6 bases at J, with 13 bases between the two ends. There are 15 residues in the CDR3. CDR3 loop: CASSQFRAGDEKLFF. In DNA, the CDR3 is TGCGCCAGCAGCCAATTCCGGGCAGGGGATGAAAAACTGTTTTTT.

The rearrangement joins TRBV29-1 to TRBJ2-7, with D maybe TRBD2 (6 bases). Looked up from germline, CDR1 is SQVTM and CDR2 is ANQGSEA. V was trimmed by 4 bases and J by 5 bases, leaving 15 bases between them. This CDR3 is built from 13 residues. The CDR3 loop is CSVGSGRADEQYF. DNA of the CDR3: TGCAGCGTTGGTAGCGGAAGGGCCGACGAGCAGTACTTC.

This clone was observed a handful of times. This rearrangement joins TRBV10-2 to TRBJ1-2, with 10 bases identical to TRBD1. There are 16 residues in the CDR3. Germline values: CDR1 WSHSY, CDR2 SAAADI. With V trimmed by 6 bases and J by 6 bases, 13 bases remained unmatched. The CDR3 loop reads CASSVLRDRGPNGYTF. CDR3 coding DNA: TGCGCCAGCAGCGTTCTCCGGGACAGGGGACCGAATGGCTACACCTTC.